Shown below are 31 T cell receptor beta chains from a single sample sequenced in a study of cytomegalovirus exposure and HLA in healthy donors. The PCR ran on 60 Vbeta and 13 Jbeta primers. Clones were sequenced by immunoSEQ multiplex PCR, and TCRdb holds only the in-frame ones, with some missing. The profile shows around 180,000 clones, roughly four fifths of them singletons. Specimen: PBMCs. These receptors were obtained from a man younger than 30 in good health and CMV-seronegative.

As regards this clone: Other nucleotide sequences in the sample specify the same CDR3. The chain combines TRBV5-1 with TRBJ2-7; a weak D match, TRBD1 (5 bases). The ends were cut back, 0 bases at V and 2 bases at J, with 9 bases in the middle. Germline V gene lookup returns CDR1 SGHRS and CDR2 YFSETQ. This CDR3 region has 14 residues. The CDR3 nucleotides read TGCGCCAGCAGCTTGGGGCAGGGTCCCTACGAGCAGTACTTC. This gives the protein CASSLGQGPYEQYF.

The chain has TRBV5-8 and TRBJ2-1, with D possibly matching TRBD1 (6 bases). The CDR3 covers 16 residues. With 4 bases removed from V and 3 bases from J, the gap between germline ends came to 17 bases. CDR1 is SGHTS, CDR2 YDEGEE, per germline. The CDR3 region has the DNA TGTGCCAGCAGCCCGCGACAGGAGCTCATCTACAATGAGCAGTTCTTC. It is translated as CASSPRQELIYNEQFF.

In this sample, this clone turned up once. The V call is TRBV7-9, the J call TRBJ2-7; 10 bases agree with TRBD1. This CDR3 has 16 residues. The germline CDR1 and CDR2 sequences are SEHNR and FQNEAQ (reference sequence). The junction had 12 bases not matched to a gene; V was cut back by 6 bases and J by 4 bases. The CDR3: CASSSKPGQGLYEQYF. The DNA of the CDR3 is TGTGCCAGCAGTTCAAAACCGGGACAGGGGCTGTACGAGCAGTACTTC.

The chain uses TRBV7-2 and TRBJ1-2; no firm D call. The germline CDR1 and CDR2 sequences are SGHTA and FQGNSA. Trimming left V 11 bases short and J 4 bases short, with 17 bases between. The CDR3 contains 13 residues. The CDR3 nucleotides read TGTGCCCTCAGACAAACCCCTACCTATGGCTACACCTTC. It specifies CALRQTPTYGYTF.

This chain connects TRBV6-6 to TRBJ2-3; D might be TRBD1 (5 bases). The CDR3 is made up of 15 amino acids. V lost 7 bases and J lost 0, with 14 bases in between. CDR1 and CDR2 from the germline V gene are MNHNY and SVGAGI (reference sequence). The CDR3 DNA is TGTGCCAGCACCCCTCGACAGAAAAGCACAGATACGCAGTATTTT. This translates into CASTPRQKSTDTQYF.

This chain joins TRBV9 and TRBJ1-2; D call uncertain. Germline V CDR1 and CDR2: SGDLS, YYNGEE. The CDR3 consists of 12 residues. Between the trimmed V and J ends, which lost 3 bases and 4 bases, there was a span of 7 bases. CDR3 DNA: TGTGCCAGCAGCGAGAGTACCTATGGCTACACCTTC. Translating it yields CASSESTYGYTF.

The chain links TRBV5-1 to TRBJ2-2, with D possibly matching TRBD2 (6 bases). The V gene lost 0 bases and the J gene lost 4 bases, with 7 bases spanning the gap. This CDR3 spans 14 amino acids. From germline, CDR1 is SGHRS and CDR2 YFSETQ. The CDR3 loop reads CASSLGSGTGELFF. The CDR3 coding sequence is TGCGCCAGCAGCTTGGGTAGCGGCACCGGGGAGCTGTTTTTT.

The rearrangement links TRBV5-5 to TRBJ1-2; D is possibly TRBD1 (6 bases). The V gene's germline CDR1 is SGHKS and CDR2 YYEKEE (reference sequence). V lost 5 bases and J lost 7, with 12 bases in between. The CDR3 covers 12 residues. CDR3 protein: CASRQLTGGYTF. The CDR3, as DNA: TGTGCCAGCAGGCAACTGACAGGTGGCTACACCTTC.

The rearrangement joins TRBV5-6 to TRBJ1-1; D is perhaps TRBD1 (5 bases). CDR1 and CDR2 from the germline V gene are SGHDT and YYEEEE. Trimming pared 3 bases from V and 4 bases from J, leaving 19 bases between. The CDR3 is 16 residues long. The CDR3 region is CASSSWWGFGITEAFF. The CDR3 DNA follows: TGTGCCAGCAGCTCTTGGTGGGGCTTTGGAATCACTGAAGCTTTCTTT. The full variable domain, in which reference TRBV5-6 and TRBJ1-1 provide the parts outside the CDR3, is DAGVTQSPTHLIKTRGQQVTLRCSPKSGHDTVSWYQQALGQGPQFIFQYYEEEERQRGNFPDRFSGHQFPNYSSELNVNALLLGDSALYLCASSSWWGFGITEAFFGQGTRLTVV.

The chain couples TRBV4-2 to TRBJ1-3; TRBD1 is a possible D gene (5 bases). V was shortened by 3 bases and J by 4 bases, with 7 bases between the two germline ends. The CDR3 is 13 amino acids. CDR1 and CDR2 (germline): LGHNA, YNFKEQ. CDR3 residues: CASSQGHGNTIYF. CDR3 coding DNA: TGTGCCAGCAGCCAGGGGCACGGAAACACCATATATTTT.

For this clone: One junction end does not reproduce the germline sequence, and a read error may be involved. As DNA, the CDR3 is TGTGCTAGCAGCCCGCGGACAGGGGGCGGGCAAGAGACCCAGTACTTC. This sequence encodes CASSPRTGGGQETQYF. The chain has TRBV7-7 and TRBJ2-5, with TRBD1 matching 11 bases. CDR1 and CDR2 from the germline V gene are SSHAT and FNYEAQ (reference sequence). CDR3 length: 16 amino acids.

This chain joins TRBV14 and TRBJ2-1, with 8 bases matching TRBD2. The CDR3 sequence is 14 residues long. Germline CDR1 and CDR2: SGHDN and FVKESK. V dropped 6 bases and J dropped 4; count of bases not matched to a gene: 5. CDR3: CASSSGEMYNEQFF. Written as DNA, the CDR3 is TGTGCCAGCAGTAGCGGGGAAATGTACAATGAGCAGTTCTTC.

CDR3 nucleotides: TGTGCCAGCAGCGTAGGGGGCGCGAACACTGAAGCTTTCTTT. It encodes CASSVGGANTEAFF. V gene TRBV5-6 combines with J gene TRBJ1-1; 7 bases line up with TRBD1. The V and J ends lost 4 bases and 1 base, in that order; junction bases with no gene match: 4. Germline assignment: CDR1 SGHDT and CDR2 YYEEEE. This CDR3 has 14 amino acids.

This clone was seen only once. CDR3 in amino acids: CASSPRQGALGRGYTF. The CDR3, as DNA: TGTGCCAGTAGTCCTCGACAGGGGGCTCTGGGACGTGGCTACACCTTC. The V and J genes are TRBV19 and TRBJ1-2; TRBD1 matches 10 bases. The CDR3 contains 16 residues. Germline values: CDR1 LNHDA, CDR2 SQIVND (reference sequence). V was pared by 5 bases and J by 7 bases, with 13 bases of the junction left unmatched.

CDR3 nucleotides: TGTGCCAGCAGCGTTGACCACAGTGCCGATCATAATTCACCCCTCCACTTT. Amino acid sequence: CASSVDHSADHNSPLHF. The genes are TRBV9 and TRBJ1-6; D remains ambiguous. Germline-derived CDR1 and CDR2 are SGDLS and YYNGEE. Trimming stripped 2 bases from V and 5 bases from J, with 17 bases between. The CDR3 totals 17 residues. Full variable domain (missing parts from reference TRBV9 and TRBJ1-6): DSGVTQTPKHLITATGQRVTLRCSPRSGDLSVYWYQQSLDQGLQFLIQYYNGEERAKGNILERFSAQQFPDLHSELNLSSLELGDSALYFCASSVDHSADHNSPLHFGNGTRLTVT.

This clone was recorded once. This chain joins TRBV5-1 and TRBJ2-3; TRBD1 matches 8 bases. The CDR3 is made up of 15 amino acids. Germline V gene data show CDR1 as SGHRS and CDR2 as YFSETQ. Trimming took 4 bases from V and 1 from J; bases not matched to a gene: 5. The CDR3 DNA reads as TGCGCCAGCAGCAGAGGACAGGGAGGCACAGATACGCAGTATTTT. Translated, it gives CASSRGQGGTDTQYF.

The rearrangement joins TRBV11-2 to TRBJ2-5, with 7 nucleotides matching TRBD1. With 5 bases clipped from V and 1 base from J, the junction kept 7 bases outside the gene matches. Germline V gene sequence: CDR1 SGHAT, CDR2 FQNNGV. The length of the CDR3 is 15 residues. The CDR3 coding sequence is TGTGCCAGCAGCAGTAATCCAGGGGGCCAAGAGACCCAGTACTTC. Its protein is CASSSNPGGQETQYF.

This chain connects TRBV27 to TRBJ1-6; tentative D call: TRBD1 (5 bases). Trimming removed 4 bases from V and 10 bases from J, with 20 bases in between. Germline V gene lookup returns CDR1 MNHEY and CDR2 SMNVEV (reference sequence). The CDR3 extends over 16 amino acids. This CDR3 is CASSSGTTVVGSPLHF. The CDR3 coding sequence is TGTGCCAGCAGTTCAGGGACTACGGTAGTAGGCTCACCCCTCCACTTT.

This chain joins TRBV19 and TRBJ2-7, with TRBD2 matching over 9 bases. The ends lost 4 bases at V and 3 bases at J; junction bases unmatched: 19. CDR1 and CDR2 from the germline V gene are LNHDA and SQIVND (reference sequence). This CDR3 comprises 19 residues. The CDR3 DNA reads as TGTGCCAGTAGTAAAGAAAGCGGGAGGAGCTACCCGACGATCTACGAGCAGTACTTC. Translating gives CASSKESGRSYPTIYEQYF.

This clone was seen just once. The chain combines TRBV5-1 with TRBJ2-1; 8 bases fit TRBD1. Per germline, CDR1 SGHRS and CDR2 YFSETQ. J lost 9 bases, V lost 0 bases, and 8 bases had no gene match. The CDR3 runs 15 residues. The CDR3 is CASSLAQGGVGEQFF. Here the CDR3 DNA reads TGCGCCAGCAGCTTGGCACAGGGGGGAGTGGGTGAGCAGTTCTTC.

This CDR3 is CASSRGLAGATFEQYF. CDR3 DNA: TGTGCCAGCAGCCGTGGACTAGCGGGAGCCACTTTCGAGCAGTACTTC. V gene TRBV14 combines with J gene TRBJ2-7; 13 positions agree with TRBD2. From germline, CDR1 is SGHDN and CDR2 FVKESK. V dropped 4 bases and J dropped 6; count of bases not matched to a gene: 9. This CDR3 spans 16 amino acids.

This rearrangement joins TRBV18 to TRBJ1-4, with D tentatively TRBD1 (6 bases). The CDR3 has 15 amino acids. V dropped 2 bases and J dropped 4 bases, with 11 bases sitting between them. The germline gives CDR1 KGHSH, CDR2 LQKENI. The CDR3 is CASSPGQTLNEKLFF. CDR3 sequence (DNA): TGTGCCAGCTCACCAGGACAGACCCTTAATGAAAAACTGTTTTTT.

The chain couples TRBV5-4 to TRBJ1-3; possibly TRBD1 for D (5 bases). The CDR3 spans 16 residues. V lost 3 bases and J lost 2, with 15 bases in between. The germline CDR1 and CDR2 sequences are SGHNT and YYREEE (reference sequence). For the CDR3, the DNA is TGTGCCAGCAGCTACTCGGGACTCGTGGCTGGAAACACCATATATTTT. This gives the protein CASSYSGLVAGNTIYF.

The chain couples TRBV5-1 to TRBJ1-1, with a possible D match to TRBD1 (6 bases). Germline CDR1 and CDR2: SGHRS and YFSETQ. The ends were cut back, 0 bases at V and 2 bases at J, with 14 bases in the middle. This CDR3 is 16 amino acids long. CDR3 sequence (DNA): TGCGCCAGCAGCTTGGGTCAGGACAGCCTAAACACTGAAGCTTTCTTT. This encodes CASSLGQDSLNTEAFF.

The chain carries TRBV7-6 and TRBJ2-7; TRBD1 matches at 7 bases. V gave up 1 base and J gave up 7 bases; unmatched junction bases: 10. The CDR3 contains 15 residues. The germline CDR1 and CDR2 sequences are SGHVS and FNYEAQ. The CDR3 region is CASSLVYRGSGEQYF. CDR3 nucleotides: TGTGCCAGCAGCTTAGTGTACAGGGGCTCAGGAGAGCAGTACTTC. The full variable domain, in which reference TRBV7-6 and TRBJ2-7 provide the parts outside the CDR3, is GAGVSQSPRYKVTKRGQDVALRCDPISGHVSLYWYRQALGQGPEFLTYFNYEAQQDKSGLPNDRFSAERPEGSISTLTIQRTEQRDSAMYRCASSLVYRGSGEQYFGPGTRLTVT.

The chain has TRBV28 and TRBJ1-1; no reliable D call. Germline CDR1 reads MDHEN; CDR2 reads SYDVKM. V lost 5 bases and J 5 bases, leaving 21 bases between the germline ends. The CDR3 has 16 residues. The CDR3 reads CASSPVYRVGETEAFF. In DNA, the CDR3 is TGTGCCAGCAGTCCTGTCTACAGAGTCGGGGAGACTGAAGCTTTCTTT.

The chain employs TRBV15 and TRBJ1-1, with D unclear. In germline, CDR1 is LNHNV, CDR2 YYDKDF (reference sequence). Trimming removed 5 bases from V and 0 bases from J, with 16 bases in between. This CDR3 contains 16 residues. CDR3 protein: CATSRFPFSMNTEAFF. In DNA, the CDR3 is TGTGCCACCAGCCGGTTTCCCTTTAGCATGAACACTGAAGCTTTCTTT.

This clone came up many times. CDR3 nucleotide sequence: TGTGCCAGCAGTGAGAGAGACACCGGGGAGCTGTTTTTT. Encoded protein: CASSERDTGELFF. V and J are TRBV6-1 and TRBJ2-2; D unclear. This CDR3 spans 13 amino acids. Germline V gene data show CDR1 as MNHNS and CDR2 as SASEGT. Trimming pared 3 bases from V and 3 bases from J, leaving 5 bases between.

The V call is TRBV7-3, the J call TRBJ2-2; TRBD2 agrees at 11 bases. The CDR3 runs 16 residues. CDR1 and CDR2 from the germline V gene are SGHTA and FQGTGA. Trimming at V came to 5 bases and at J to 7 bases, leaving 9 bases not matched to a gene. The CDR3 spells CASSPRLAGWGGELFF. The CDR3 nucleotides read TGTGCCAGCAGCCCTCGACTAGCGGGGTGGGGCGGGGAGCTGTTTTTT. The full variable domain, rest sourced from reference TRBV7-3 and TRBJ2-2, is GAGVSQTPSNKVTEKGKYVELRCDPISGHTALYWYRQSLGQGPEFLIYFQGTGAADDSGLPNDRFFAVRPEGSVSTLKIQRTERGDSAVYLCASSPRLAGWGGELFFGEGSRLTVL.

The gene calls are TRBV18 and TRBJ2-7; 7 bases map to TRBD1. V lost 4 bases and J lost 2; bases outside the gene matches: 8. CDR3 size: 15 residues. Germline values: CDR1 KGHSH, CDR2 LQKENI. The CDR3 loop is CASSLASGGTYEQYF. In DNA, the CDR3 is TGTGCCAGCTCACTCGCGTCAGGGGGTACCTACGAGCAGTACTTC. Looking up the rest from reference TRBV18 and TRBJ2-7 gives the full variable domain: NAGVMQNPRHLVRRRGQEARLRCSPMKGHSHVYWYRQLPEEGLKFMVYLQKENIIDESGMPKERFSAEFPKEGPSILRIQQVVRGDSAAYFCASSLASGGTYEQYFGPGTRLTVT.

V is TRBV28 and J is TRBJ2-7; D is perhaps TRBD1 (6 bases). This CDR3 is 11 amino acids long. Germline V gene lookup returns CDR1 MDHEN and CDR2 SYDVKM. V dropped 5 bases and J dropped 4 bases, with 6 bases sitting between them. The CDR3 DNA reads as TGTGCCAGCAGTCAGGGGTACGAGCAGTACTTC. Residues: CASSQGYEQYF. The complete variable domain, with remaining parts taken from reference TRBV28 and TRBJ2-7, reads DVKVTQSSRYLVKRTGEKVFLECVQDMDHENMFWYRQDPGLGLRLIYFSYDVKMKEKGDIPEGYSVSREKKERFSLILESASTNQTSMYLCASSQGYEQYFGPGTRLTVT.